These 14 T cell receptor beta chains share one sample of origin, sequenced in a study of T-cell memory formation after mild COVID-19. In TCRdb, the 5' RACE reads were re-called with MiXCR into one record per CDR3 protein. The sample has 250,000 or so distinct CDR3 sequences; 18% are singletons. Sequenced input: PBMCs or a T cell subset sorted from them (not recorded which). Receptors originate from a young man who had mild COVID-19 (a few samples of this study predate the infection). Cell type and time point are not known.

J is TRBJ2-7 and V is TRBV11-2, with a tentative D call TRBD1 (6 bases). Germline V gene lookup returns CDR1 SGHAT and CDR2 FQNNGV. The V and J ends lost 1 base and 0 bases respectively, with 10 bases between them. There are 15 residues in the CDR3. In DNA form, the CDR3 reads TGTGCCAGCAGCTTAGTCGCAGGGGTCTCCTACGAGCAGTACTTC. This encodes CASSLVAGVSYEQYF.

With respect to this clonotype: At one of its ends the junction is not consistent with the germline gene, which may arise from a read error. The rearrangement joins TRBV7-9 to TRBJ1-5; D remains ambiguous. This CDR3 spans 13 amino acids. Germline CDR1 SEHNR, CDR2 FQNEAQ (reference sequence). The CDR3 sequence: CASSTVSDQPKHF. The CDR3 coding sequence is TGTGCCAGCAGCACCGTTTCGGATCAGCCCAAGCATTTT.

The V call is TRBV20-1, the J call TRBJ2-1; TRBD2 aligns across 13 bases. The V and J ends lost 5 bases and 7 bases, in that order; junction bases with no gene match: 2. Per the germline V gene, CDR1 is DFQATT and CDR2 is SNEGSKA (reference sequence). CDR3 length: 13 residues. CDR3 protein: CSAGGLAGNEQFF. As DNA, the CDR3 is TGCAGTGCTGGGGGACTAGCGGGGAATGAGCAGTTCTTC.

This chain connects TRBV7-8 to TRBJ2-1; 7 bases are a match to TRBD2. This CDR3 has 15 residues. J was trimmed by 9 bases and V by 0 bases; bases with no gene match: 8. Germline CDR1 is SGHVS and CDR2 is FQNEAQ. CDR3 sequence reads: CASSLAFGGSTEQFF. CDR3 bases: TGTGCCAGCAGCTTAGCGTTCGGGGGGTCCACTGAGCAGTTCTTC.

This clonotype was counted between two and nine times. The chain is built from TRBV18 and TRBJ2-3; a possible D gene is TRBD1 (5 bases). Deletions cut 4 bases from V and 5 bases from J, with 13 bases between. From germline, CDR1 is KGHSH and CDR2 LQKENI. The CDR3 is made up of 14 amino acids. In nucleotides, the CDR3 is TGTGCCAGCTCACAGGGGCAGGTCAGAGATACGCAGTATTTT. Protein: CASSQGQVRDTQYF.

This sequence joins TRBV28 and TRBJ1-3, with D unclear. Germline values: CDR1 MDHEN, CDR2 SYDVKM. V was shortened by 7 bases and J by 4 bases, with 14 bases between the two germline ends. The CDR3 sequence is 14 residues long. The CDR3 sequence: CASTPTVAGNTIYF. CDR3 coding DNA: TGTGCCAGCACCCCAACAGTAGCGGGAAACACCATATATTTT.

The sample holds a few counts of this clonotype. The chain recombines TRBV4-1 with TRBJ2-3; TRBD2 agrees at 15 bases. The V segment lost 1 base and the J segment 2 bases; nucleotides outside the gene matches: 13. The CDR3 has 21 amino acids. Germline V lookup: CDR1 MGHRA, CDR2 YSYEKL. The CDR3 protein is CASSQVGTSGGTPLYTDTQYF. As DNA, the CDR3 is TGCGCCAGCAGCCAAGTAGGGACTAGCGGGGGGACCCCACTCTACACAGATACGCAGTATTTT.

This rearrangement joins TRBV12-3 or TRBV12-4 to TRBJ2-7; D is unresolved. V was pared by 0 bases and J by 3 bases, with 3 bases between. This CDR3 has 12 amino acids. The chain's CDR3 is CASSLAHYEQYF. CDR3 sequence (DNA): TGTGCCAGCAGTTTAGCGCACTACGAGCAGTACTTC.

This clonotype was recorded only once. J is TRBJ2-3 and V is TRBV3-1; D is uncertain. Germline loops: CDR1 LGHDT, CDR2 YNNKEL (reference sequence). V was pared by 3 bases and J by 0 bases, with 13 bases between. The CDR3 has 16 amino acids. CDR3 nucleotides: TGTGCCAGCAGCCACGAAATCCTAGTGAGCACAGATACGCAGTATTTT. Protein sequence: CASSHEILVSTDTQYF.

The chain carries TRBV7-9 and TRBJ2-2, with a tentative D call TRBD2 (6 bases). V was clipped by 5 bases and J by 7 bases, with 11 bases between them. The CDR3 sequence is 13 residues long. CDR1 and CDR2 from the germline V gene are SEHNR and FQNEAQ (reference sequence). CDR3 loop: CASSQAGGGELFF. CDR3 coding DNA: TGTGCCAGCAGCCAAGCGGGTGGCGGGGAGCTGTTTTTT.

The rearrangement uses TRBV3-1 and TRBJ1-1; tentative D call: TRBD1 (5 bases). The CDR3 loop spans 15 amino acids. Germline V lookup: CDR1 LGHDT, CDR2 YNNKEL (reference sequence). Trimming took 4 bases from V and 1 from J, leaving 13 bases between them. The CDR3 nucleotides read TGTGCCAGCAGCCCCCCCTACGGGGGGAACACTGAAGCTTTCTTT. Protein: CASSPPYGGNTEAFF.

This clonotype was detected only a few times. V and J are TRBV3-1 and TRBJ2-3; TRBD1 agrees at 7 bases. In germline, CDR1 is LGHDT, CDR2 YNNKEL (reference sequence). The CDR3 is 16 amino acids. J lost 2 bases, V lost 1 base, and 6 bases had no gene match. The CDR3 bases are TGTGCCAGCAGCCAAGTTTCAGGGGGTGTCACAGATACGCAGTATTTT. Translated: CASSQVSGGVTDTQYF.

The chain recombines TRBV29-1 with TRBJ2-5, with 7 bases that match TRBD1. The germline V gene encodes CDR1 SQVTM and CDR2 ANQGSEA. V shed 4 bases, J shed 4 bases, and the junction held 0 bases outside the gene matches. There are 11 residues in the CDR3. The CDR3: CSVAGGETQYF. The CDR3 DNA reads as TGCAGCGTTGCAGGGGGAGAGACCCAGTACTTC.

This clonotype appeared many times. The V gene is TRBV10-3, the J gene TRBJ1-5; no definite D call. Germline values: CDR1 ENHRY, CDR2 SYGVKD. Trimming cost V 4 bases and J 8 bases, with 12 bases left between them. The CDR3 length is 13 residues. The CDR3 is CAISVGEREPQHF. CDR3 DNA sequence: TGTGCCATCAGTGTTGGAGAAAGGGAGCCCCAGCATTTT.